These 32 T cell receptor beta chains came from one sample sequenced in a study of blood T cell repertoires in COVID-19. Data came from immunoSEQ multiplex PCR; TCRdb stores just in-frame clones and leaves some out. The sample lists more than 300,000 clones, 88% occurring once. The source material was peripheral blood. The receptor set was obtained from a woman in her twenties or thirties with COVID-19, enrolled during active disease.

The V gene is TRBV18, the J gene TRBJ1-1; D is perhaps TRBD1 (6 bases). With 3 bases removed from V and 5 bases from J, the gap between germline ends came to 13 bases. The germline gives CDR1 KGHSH, CDR2 LQKENI. This CDR3 has 14 residues. The CDR3 DNA reads as TGTGCCAGCTCACCCGGGGGGGCCGCTACTGAAGCTTTCTTT. This sequence encodes CASSPGGAATEAFF.

This chain links TRBV7-6 with TRBJ1-5; TRBD1 matches 8 bases. The trim removed 5 bases at V and 2 bases at J, leaving 5 bases unmatched. Germline V lookup: CDR1 SGHVS, CDR2 FNYEAQ. The CDR3 length is 15 residues. The CDR3 bases are TGTGCCAGCAGCGAGGGACAGGCAGGCAATCAGCCCCAGCATTTT. Translation gives CASSEGQAGNQPQHF.

The chain combines TRBV6-5 with TRBJ2-3; D is possibly TRBD1 (5 bases). V shed 7 bases and J shed 6 bases, with 14 bases lying between them. CDR1 is MNHEY, CDR2 SVGAGI, per germline. This CDR3 contains 13 residues. CDR3 nucleotide sequence: TGTGCCAGCAACGGCAGGGCCGGCGATACGCAGTATTTT. Translating it yields CASNGRAGDTQYF.

The chain carries TRBV6-4 and TRBJ1-5, with D uncertain. Germline CDR1 reads MRHNA; CDR2 reads SNTAGT. V was shortened by 5 bases and J by 5 bases, with 16 bases between the two germline ends. The CDR3 has 15 amino acids. The CDR3 spells CASSKNMGRDQPQHF. CDR3 bases: TGTGCCAGCAGTAAGAACATGGGGAGAGATCAGCCCCAGCATTTT.

The chain combines TRBV30 with TRBJ1-1, with 8 nucleotides matching TRBD1. Per the germline V gene, CDR1 is GTSNPN and CDR2 is SVGIG (reference sequence). V was clipped by 4 bases and J by 4 bases; unmatched bases: 17. The CDR3 covers 17 residues. The CDR3: CAWIKESGGWVGTEAFF. In DNA form, the CDR3 reads TGTGCCTGGATTAAGGAATCAGGGGGCTGGGTGGGCACTGAAGCTTTCTTT.

The chain is built from TRBV5-1 and TRBJ1-1, with a weak D call TRBD1 (5 bases). The CDR3 spans 12 residues. CDR1 is SGHRS and CDR2 is YFSETQ in the germline V gene. Trimming removed 2 bases from V and 4 bases from J, with 6 bases in between. CDR3 in DNA: TGCGCCAGCAGCTTTCAGGGCACTGAAGCTTTCTTT. Translation gives CASSFQGTEAFF.

The genes are TRBV24-1 and TRBJ1-3, with 7 nucleotides matching TRBD1. Germline-derived CDR1 and CDR2 are KGHDR and SFDVKD. This CDR3 is 15 amino acids long. J lost 2 bases, V lost 12 bases, and 12 bases had no gene match. This CDR3 reads CAPLGTAFPGNTIYF. CDR3 DNA sequence: TGTGCCCCATTGGGGACAGCGTTTCCTGGAAACACCATATATTTT.

The count of this clone is one. The rearrangement uses TRBV2 and TRBJ1-2; 7 nucleotides match TRBD1. The CDR3 is made up of 15 amino acids. Germline V CDR1 and CDR2: SNHLY, FYNNEI. Losses at the gene ends were 3 bases for V and 2 bases for J; bases not matched to a gene: 6. The CDR3 sequence is CASSDFLTGNYGYTF. DNA of the CDR3: TGTGCCAGCAGTGATTTCCTGACAGGGAACTATGGCTACACCTTC.

This sequence joins TRBV6-5 and TRBJ1-5; no reliable D call. Looked up from germline, CDR1 is MNHEY and CDR2 is SVGAGI. V shed 4 bases and J shed 4 bases, with 8 bases lying between them. The CDR3 loop spans 13 amino acids. Here the CDR3 DNA reads TGTGCCAGCAGTTTCGGGGAAAATCAGCCCCAGCATTTT. It encodes CASSFGENQPQHF.

V and J are TRBV14 and TRBJ2-1; 9 bases map to TRBD2. The J segment lost 4 bases and the V segment lost 5 bases, leaving 6 bases of the junction unmatched. The CDR3 has 15 residues. Germline-derived CDR1 and CDR2 are SGHDN and FVKESK. The chain's CDR3 is CASSYGAGGYNEQFF. The CDR3 DNA follows: TGTGCCAGCAGCTACGGAGCGGGGGGTTACAATGAGCAGTTCTTC. The full variable domain, in which reference TRBV14 and TRBJ2-1 provide the parts outside the CDR3, is EAGVTQFPSHSVIEKGQTVTLRCDPISGHDNLYWYRRVMGKEIKFLLHFVKESKQDESGMPNNRFLAERTGGTYSTLKVQPAELEDSGVYFCASSYGAGGYNEQFFGPGTRLTVL.

This chain connects TRBV3-1 (or the pseudogene TRBV3-2) to TRBJ2-3, with TRBD2 identical over 9 bases. The J segment lost 1 base and the V segment lost 0 bases, leaving 8 bases of the junction unmatched. This CDR3 region has 18 residues. From germline, CDR1 is LGHDT and CDR2 YNNKEL (reference sequence). The chain's CDR3 is CASSQDPRPSGGTDTQYF. In DNA form, the CDR3 reads TGTGCCAGCAGCCAAGATCCAAGGCCTAGCGGGGGCACAGATACGCAGTATTTT.

V gene TRBV25-1 combines with J gene TRBJ1-1; D unclear. With 7 bases removed from V and 4 bases from J, the gap between germline ends came to 13 bases. The germline CDR1 and CDR2 sequences are MGHDK and SYGVNS. CDR3 size: 13 residues. The CDR3 sequence is CASIETGATEAFF. The CDR3 region has the DNA TGTGCCAGCATCGAAACCGGTGCCACTGAAGCTTTCTTT.

V and J are TRBV2 and TRBJ1-1; D unclear. The CDR3 has 15 residues. Germline V CDR1 and CDR2: SNHLY, FYNNEI. Trimming took off 4 bases at V and 0 bases at J, with 12 bases between the two ends. The CDR3 sequence: CASSVRHTMNTEAFF. CDR3 coding DNA: TGTGCCAGCAGTGTCAGGCATACCATGAACACTGAAGCTTTCTTT.

The CDR3 DNA reads TGTGCCAGCAGCTCCCGGACAGGGAGGGTGAACACTGAAGCTTTCTTT. Its protein is CASSSRTGRVNTEAFF. The V call is TRBV11-1, the J call TRBJ1-1; 8 bases match TRBD1. CDR1 is SGHAT, CDR2 FQDESV, per germline (reference sequence). The ends lost 4 bases at V and 0 bases at J; junction bases unmatched: 7. The CDR3 consists of 16 residues.

The gene calls are TRBV2 and TRBJ1-1; D is ambiguous. The CDR3 has 14 residues. The germline V gene encodes CDR1 SNHLY and CDR2 FYNNEI. The V gene lost 2 bases and the J gene lost 8 bases, with 15 bases spanning the gap. CDR3 loop: CASSEIPDTQEAFF. In DNA form, the CDR3 reads TGTGCCAGCAGTGAAATTCCCGACACGCAGGAAGCTTTCTTT. The complete variable domain, with remaining parts taken from reference TRBV2 and TRBJ1-1, reads EPEVTQTPSHQVTQMGQEVILRCVPISNHLYFYWYRQILGQKVEFLVSFYNNEISEKSEIFDDQFSVERPDGSNFTLKIRSTKLEDSAMYFCASSEIPDTQEAFFGQGTRLTVV.

DNA for the CDR3: TGCGCCAGCAGCCAGGGAACAGGGGATTATAATTCACCCCTCCACTTT. Its translation is CASSQGTGDYNSPLHF. V usage is TRBV4-1 and J usage is TRBJ1-6, with 7 bases matching TRBD1. V lost 3 bases to trimming and J lost 4 bases; unmatched junction nucleotides: 6. The germline V gene encodes CDR1 MGHRA and CDR2 YSYEKL. The CDR3 contains 16 residues.

The chain combines TRBV19 with TRBJ2-2; TRBD1 matches 10 bases. CDR3 length: 14 residues. Germline CDR1 reads LNHDA; CDR2 reads SQIVND (reference sequence). V dropped 5 bases and J dropped 7; count of bases not matched to a gene: 4. CDR3: CASSFGTGVGELFF. In DNA, the CDR3 is TGTGCCAGTAGTTTCGGGACAGGGGTCGGGGAGCTGTTTTTT.

This clone was detected once. The chain has TRBV7-8 and TRBJ2-7; TRBD1 might be the D (6 bases). The CDR3 runs to 14 residues. Germline values: CDR1 SGHVS, CDR2 FQNEAQ. Trimming cost V 9 bases and J 9 bases, with 24 bases left between them. This CDR3 is CASKFDRPALSQYF. The CDR3 nucleotides read TGTGCCAGTAAATTCGACAGGCCCGCCTTATCGCAGTACTTC.

The V and J genes are TRBV2 and TRBJ2-5; 7 bases line up with TRBD1. Germline CDR1 SNHLY, CDR2 FYNNEI. The CDR3 length is 16 residues. Germline trimming cut 6 bases from V and 1 base from J; bases unmatched to any gene: 11. CDR3: CASSKGFRTGQETQYF. As DNA, the CDR3 is TGTGCCAGCAGCAAAGGTTTTAGGACAGGCCAAGAGACCCAGTACTTC.

This clone was seen more than once but under ten times. This chain joins TRBV9 and TRBJ2-1, with 8 bases fitting TRBD2. Germline lookup yields CDR1 SGDLS and CDR2 YYNGEE. CDR3 length: 14 residues. V was clipped by 3 bases and J by 5 bases; unmatched bases: 4. CDR3 coding DNA: TGTGCCAGCAGCGAACGGGGGGGCGACAATGAGCAGTTCTTC. Its translation is CASSERGGDNEQFF.

The J gene is TRBJ1-2, the V gene TRBV7-8; maybe TRBD1 (5 bases). V was cut by 5 bases and J by 5 bases, with 12 bases left in between. The CDR3 consists of 13 residues. CDR1 SGHVS and CDR2 FQNEAQ come from the germline V gene. The CDR3 spells CASSAQGFYGYTF. CDR3 nucleotides: TGTGCCAGCAGCGCTCAGGGCTTTTATGGCTACACCTTC.

The chain has TRBV6-1 and TRBJ2-3; tentatively, D is TRBD2 (7 bases). The V gene lost 0 bases and the J gene lost 4 bases, with 14 bases spanning the gap. The CDR3 loop spans 16 amino acids. Germline loops: CDR1 MNHNS, CDR2 SASEGT. CDR3 in amino acids: CASSEAGGAGPDTQYF. The CDR3 DNA reads TGTGCCAGCAGTGAAGCTGGGGGGGCTGGCCCAGATACGCAGTATTTT.

The V and J genes are TRBV5-1 and TRBJ2-5; 11 bases fit TRBD2. The CDR3 covers 17 residues. CDR1 and CDR2 from the germline V gene are SGHRS and YFSETQ. J gave up 5 bases and V 0 bases, and 9 bases lay outside the gene matches. CDR3 sequence (DNA): TGCGCCAGCAGCTTGGGACTAGCGGGGCCGCTGCCGGAGACCCAGTACTTC. Encoded protein: CASSLGLAGPLPETQYF.

V gene TRBV11-2 combines with J gene TRBJ1-1; weak D call: TRBD1 (5 bases). Deletions cut 5 bases from V and 9 bases from J, with 19 bases between. Germline CDR1 reads SGHAT; CDR2 reads FQNNGV. The CDR3 is 14 residues long. The CDR3 spells CASSRTYRTTKAFF. For the CDR3, the DNA is TGTGCCAGCAGCCGGACGTACAGGACAACAAAAGCTTTCTTT.

The CDR3 bases are TGTGCCAGCAGCTCAGCGGCTAGCGGGTCCTCATTGGCCCAGTACTTC. Translating gives CASSSAASGSSLAQYF. V is TRBV7-6 and J is TRBJ2-5; 8 bases line up with TRBD2. The CDR3 contains 16 residues. Germline V gene sequence: CDR1 SGHVS, CDR2 FNYEAQ. With V trimmed by 4 bases and J by 9 bases, 16 bases remained unmatched.

This clone was observed a few times. The chain recombines TRBV5-6 with TRBJ2-2; TRBD2 matches 11 bases. The V and J ends lost 1 base and 2 bases, in that order; junction bases with no gene match: 1. This CDR3 is built from 16 residues. Germline CDR1 is SGHDT and CDR2 is YYEEEE. CDR3 amino acids: CASSLTSGGNTGELFF. CDR3 sequence (DNA): TGTGCCAGCAGCTTGACTAGCGGGGGAAACACCGGGGAGCTGTTTTTT.

With respect to this clone: Other DNA sequences in this sample translate to the same CDR3. The chain links TRBV5-1 to TRBJ1-2, with TRBD1 identical over 8 bases. V shed 4 bases and J 5 bases; nucleotides not matched to a gene: 4. The germline CDR1 and CDR2 sequences are SGHRS and YFSETQ. This CDR3 comprises 13 residues. The chain's CDR3 is CASSPDRGYGYTF. The CDR3, as DNA: TGCGCCAGCAGCCCCGACAGGGGTTATGGCTACACCTTC.

The chain recombines TRBV4-2 with TRBJ2-3, with TRBD1 matching over 11 bases. With 1 base clipped from V and 0 bases from J, the junction kept 6 bases outside the gene matches. Germline V CDR1 and CDR2: LGHNA, YNFKEQ. This CDR3 has 18 amino acids. CDR3: CASSQGTGGPASTDTQYF. Here the CDR3 DNA reads TGTGCCAGCAGCCAAGGGACAGGGGGCCCCGCTAGCACAGATACGCAGTATTTT.

A few counts support this clone. The chain recombines TRBV4-3 with TRBJ2-3; 11 bases line up with TRBD2. The junction had 5 bases not matched to a gene; V was cut back by 0 bases and J by 0 bases. CDR1 LGHNA and CDR2 YSLEER come from the germline V gene. This CDR3 has 18 residues. CDR3 nucleotide sequence: TGCGCCAGCAGCCAAGAGCTAGCGGGGGGTCCTAGCACAGATACGCAGTATTTT. This sequence encodes CASSQELAGGPSTDTQYF.

The sample holds a few counts of this clone. V usage is TRBV29-1 and J usage is TRBJ1-1; perhaps TRBD1 as D (5 bases). Looked up from germline, CDR1 is SQVTM and CDR2 is ANQGSEA. The CDR3 is 13 residues long. V dropped 6 bases and J dropped 4 bases, with 15 bases sitting between them. CDR3 nucleotides: TGCAGCGTGACCCCAGGGATTGCCACTGAAGCTTTCTTT. This translates into CSVTPGIATEAFF.

In this sample, this clone turned up once. Written as DNA, the CDR3 is TGTGCCAGCAGCCCCGGACAGGGGGCAAATGAGCAGTTCTTC. Encoded protein: CASSPGQGANEQFF. The rearrangement uses TRBV11-2 and TRBJ2-1, with 11 bases fitting TRBD1. This CDR3 has 14 amino acids. V lost 5 bases and J lost 7; bases outside the gene matches: 4. In germline, CDR1 is SGHAT, CDR2 FQNNGV.

The V gene is TRBV5-5, the J gene TRBJ1-2; the D is unclear. V was trimmed by 2 bases and J by 4 bases, leaving 9 bases between them. Germline loops: CDR1 SGHKS, CDR2 YYEKEE (reference sequence). This CDR3 is built from 13 residues. CDR3 region: CASSLLPTYGYTF. DNA of the CDR3: TGTGCCAGCAGCTTACTACCTACCTATGGCTACACCTTC.